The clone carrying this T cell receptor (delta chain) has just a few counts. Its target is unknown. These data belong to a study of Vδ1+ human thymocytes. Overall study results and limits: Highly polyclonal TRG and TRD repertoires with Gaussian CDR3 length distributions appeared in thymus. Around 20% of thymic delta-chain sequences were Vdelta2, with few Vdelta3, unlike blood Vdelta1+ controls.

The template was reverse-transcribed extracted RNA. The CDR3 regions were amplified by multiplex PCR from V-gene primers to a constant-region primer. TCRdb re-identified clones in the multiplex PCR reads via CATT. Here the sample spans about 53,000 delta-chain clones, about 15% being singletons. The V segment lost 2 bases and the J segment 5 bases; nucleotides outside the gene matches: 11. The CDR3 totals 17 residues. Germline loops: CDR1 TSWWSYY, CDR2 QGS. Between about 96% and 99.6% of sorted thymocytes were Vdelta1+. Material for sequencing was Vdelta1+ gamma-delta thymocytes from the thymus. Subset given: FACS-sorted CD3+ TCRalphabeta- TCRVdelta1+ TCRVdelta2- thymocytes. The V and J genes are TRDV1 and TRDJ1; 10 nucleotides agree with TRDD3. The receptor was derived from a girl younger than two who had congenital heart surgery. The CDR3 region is CALGEAGGIRREDKLIF. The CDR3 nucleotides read TGTGCTCTTGGGGAAGCGGGGGGGATACGGCGCGAGGATAAACTCATCTTT.